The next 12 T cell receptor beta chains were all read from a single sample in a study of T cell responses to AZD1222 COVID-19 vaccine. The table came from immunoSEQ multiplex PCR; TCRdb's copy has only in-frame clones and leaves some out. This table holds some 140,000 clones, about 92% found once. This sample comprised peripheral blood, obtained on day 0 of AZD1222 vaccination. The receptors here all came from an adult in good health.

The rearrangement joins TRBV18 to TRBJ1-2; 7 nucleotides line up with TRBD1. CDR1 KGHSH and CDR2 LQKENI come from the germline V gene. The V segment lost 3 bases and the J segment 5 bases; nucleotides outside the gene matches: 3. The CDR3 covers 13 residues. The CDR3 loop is CASSPDREYGYTF. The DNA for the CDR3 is TGTGCCAGCTCACCTGACAGGGAGTATGGCTACACCTTC.

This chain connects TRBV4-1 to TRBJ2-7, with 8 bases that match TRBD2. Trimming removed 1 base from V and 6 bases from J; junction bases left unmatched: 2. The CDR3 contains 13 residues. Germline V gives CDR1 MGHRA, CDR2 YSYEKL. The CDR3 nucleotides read TGCGCCAGCAGCCAAGTGCTAGCGGGCGAGCAGTACTTC. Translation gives CASSQVLAGEQYF.

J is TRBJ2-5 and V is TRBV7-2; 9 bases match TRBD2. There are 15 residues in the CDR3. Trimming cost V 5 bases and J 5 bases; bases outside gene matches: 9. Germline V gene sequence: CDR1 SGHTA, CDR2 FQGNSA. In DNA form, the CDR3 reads TGTGCCAGCAGCCCGAATAGCGGGAGTTGGGAGACCCAGTACTTC. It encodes CASSPNSGSWETQYF. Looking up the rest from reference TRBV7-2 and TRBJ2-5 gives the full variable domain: GAGVSQSPSNKVTEKGKDVELRCDPISGHTALYWYRQSLGQGLEFLIYFQGNSAPDKSGLPSDRFSAERTGGSVSTLTIQRTQQEDSAVYLCASSPNSGSWETQYFGPGTRLLVL.

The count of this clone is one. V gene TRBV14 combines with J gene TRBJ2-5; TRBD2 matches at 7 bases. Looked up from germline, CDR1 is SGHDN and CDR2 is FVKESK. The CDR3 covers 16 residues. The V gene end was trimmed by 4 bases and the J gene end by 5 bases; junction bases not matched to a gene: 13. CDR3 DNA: TGTGCCAGCAGCCGCCCACTCAGCGGGGTTCGCGAGACCCAGTACTTC. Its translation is CASSRPLSGVRETQYF.

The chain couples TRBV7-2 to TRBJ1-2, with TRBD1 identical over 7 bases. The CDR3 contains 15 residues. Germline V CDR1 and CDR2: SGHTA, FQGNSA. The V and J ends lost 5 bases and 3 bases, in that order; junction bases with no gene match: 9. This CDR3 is CASSAHAGGDYGYTF. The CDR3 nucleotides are TGTGCCAGCAGCGCCCACGCAGGGGGAGACTATGGCTACACCTTC.

The CDR3 nucleotides read TGTGCCAGCAGAATCCGACAGGGGAACACTGAAGCTTTCTTT. Protein product: CASRIRQGNTEAFF. The chain links TRBV6-5 to TRBJ1-1; 7 bases are a match to TRBD1. Germline values: CDR1 MNHEY, CDR2 SVGAGI. This CDR3 is 14 amino acids long. Trimming removed 6 bases from V and 1 base from J; junction bases left unmatched: 5.

The CDR3 DNA reads as TGCGCCAGCAGCCAATTGCGGGGCTCTGGGGCCAACGTCCTGACTTTC. It specifies CASSQLRGSGANVLTF. V is TRBV4-1 and J is TRBJ2-6; D is perhaps TRBD2 (6 bases). Germline V gene data show CDR1 as MGHRA and CDR2 as YSYEKL. V lost 2 bases, J lost 0 bases, and 8 bases lay in between. The CDR3 sequence is 16 residues long.

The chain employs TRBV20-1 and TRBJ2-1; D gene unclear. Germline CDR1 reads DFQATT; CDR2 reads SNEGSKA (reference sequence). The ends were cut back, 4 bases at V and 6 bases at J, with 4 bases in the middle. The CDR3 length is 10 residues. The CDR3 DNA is TGCAGTGCTACCTTCAATGAGCAGTTCTTC. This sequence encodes CSATFNEQFF.

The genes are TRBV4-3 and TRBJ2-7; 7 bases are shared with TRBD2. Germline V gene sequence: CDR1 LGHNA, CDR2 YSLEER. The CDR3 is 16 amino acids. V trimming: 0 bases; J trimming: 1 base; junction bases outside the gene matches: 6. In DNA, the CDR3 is TGCGCCAGCAGCCAAGAGTGGGACTATGATTCCTACGAGCAGTACTTC. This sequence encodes CASSQEWDYDSYEQYF.

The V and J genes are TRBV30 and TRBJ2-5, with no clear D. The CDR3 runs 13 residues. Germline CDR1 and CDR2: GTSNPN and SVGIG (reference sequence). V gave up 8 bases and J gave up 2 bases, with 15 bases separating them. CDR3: CAGLWGSQETQYF. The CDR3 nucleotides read TGTGCCGGCCTTTGGGGTTCGCAAGAGACCCAGTACTTC.

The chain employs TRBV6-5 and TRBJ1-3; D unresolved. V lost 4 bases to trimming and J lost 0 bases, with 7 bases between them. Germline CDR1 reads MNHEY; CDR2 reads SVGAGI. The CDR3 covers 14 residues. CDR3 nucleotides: TGTGCCAGCAGTTCTGGTACCTCTGGAAACACCATATATTTT. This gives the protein CASSSGTSGNTIYF.

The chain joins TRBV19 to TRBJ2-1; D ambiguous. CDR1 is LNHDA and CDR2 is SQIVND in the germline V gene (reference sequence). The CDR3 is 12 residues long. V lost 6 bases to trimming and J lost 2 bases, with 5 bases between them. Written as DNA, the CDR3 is TGTGCCAGTAGCTTCACCTACAATGAGCAGTTCTTC. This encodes CASSFTYNEQFF.